The following is a T cell receptor (beta chain) sequence with its context. After removal of 6 bases from V and 2 bases from J, the junction contained 8 bases not matched to a gene. Germline V lookup: CDR1 SGHAT, CDR2 FQNNGV. There are 15 residues in the CDR3. The source of the sample is a study of blood T cell repertoires in COVID-19. For the study at large: Material from acute and convalescent COVID-19 was sourced from the United States, Italy and Spain.

Authors' data handling: The authors estimated nucleated cell counts from reference gene primer amplification. Generated by immunoSEQ multiplex PCR, the TCRdb table keeps only in-frame clones and is missing some. The DNA gave D and trimming, while V, J and clone size come from that table. This sample has 35,000 to 55,000 clones, with 90% found just once. This chain joins TRBV11-2 and TRBJ2-3; 7 bases match TRBD2. The TCR originated in a man in his fifties with active COVID-19. The sequenced material came from peripheral blood. The DNA for the CDR3 is TGTGCCAGCAGTGAACTAGCGAATCTCACAGATACGCAGTATTTT. It is translated as CASSELANLTDTQYF.